This TCR beta chain was captured in a study of blood T cell repertoires in COVID-19. Study context: The samples span acute and convalescent COVID-19 from the United States, Italy and Spain. Sources were T cells, B-cell-depleted T cells, or PBMCs; the material itself was cDNA or gDNA.

Only in-frame clones appear in the TCRdb table, and some are missing; sequencing was by immunoSEQ multiplex PCR. The data show about 170,000 clones, with under 90% seen just once and 13% to 15% held by the top ten. The CDR3 runs to 12 residues. Looked up from germline, CDR1 is LGHDT and CDR2 is YNNKEL (reference sequence). V was clipped by 0 bases and J by 10 bases; unmatched bases: 0. Enrollment of patients from Seattle took place during active infection, with longitudinal follow-up. The clonotype comes from a woman aged 70 to 79 with COVID-19, enrolled during active disease. The V and J genes are TRBV3-1 (or the pseudogene TRBV3-2) and TRBJ2-1; 7 nucleotides line up with TRBD2. Sequencing was performed on peripheral blood. Here the CDR3 reads CASSQEREEQFF. The CDR3 DNA reads as TGTGCCAGCAGCCAAGAGCGGGAGGAGCAGTTCTTC.